One and the same sample provided the 21 T cell receptor beta chains below, sequenced in a study of blood T cell repertoires in COVID-19 (dated by TCRdb to the early 2020s). Library generation was performed with the immunoSEQ multiplex PCR assay. Here the immuneACCESS table is served through TCRdb, limited to in-frame sequences with V and J called. Missing clones are a known gap in these copies; in checked studies unresolved V genes cover under half, and the rest lacks a known reason. This sample gives 48,000 or so clones in total; over 75% of them show up just once. The ten largest clones add up to 2.6% of the sample. Sequencing was done on a sample of peripheral blood. The receptors were sampled from a woman aged 80 or older with COVID-19, enrolled during active disease.

The gene calls are TRBV9 and TRBJ1-2; 7 bases line up with TRBD1. The V and J ends lost 0 bases and 14 bases, in that order; junction bases with no gene match: 10. This CDR3 is built from 13 residues. CDR1 is SGDLS and CDR2 is YYNGEE in the germline V gene. The CDR3 sequence: CASSVGDRVAITF. The DNA of the CDR3 is TGTGCCAGCAGCGTAGGAGACAGGGTTGCGATAACCTTC.

This rearrangement joins TRBV5-1 to TRBJ2-5, with D tentatively TRBD1 (5 bases). The CDR3 contains 15 residues. Trimming cost V 4 bases and J 0 bases, with 13 bases left between them. Germline CDR1 reads SGHRS; CDR2 reads YFSETQ. The DNA of the CDR3 is TGCGCCAGCAGCACGCGACAGAAAAACCAAGAGACCCAGTACTTC. Translation gives CASSTRQKNQETQYF.

V is TRBV9 and J is TRBJ1-4; TRBD1 matches 7 bases. Unmatched junction bases numbered 4, after V lost 3 bases and J lost 5 bases. CDR3 length: 14 amino acids. Germline V lookup: CDR1 SGDLS, CDR2 YYNGEE. The CDR3 DNA follows: TGTGCCAGCAGCGCCTCAGGGGGGAATGAAAAACTGTTTTTT. Its translation is CASSASGGNEKLFF.

In its sample, this clone was seen once. The rearrangement joins TRBV4-1 to TRBJ2-1; TRBD2 matches at 10 bases. The germline V gene encodes CDR1 MGHRA and CDR2 YSYEKL. J was trimmed by 6 bases and V by 1 base; bases with no gene match: 9. The CDR3 is 17 residues long. The chain's CDR3 is CASSQAVSLAGTNEQFF. The CDR3 DNA reads TGCGCCAGCAGCCAAGCGGTTTCACTAGCGGGGACCAATGAGCAGTTCTTC.

The V and J genes are TRBV9 and TRBJ2-2; 8 positions agree with TRBD2. V was pared by 3 bases and J by 2 bases, with 9 bases of the junction left unmatched. From germline, CDR1 is SGDLS and CDR2 YYNGEE. The CDR3 sequence is 17 residues long. CDR3 in amino acids: CASSAHSGSGNTGELFF. CDR3 coding DNA: TGTGCCAGCAGCGCTCACAGCGGGAGCGGAAACACCGGGGAGCTGTTTTTT.

This chain joins TRBV19 and TRBJ2-3, with TRBD1 identical over 8 bases. The length of the CDR3 is 12 residues. Looked up from germline, CDR1 is LNHDA and CDR2 is SQIVND (reference sequence). Trimming took 9 bases from V and 4 from J; bases not matched to a gene: 3. The CDR3 bases are TGTGCCAGCAGGGGGCAGGCAGATACGCAGTATTTT. It codes for CASRGQADTQYF.

The rearrangement links TRBV19 to TRBJ1-1; TRBD1 is a possible D gene (5 bases). Trimming removed 5 bases from V and 3 bases from J, with 19 bases in between. The V gene's germline CDR1 is LNHDA and CDR2 SQIVND (reference sequence). This CDR3 comprises 16 residues. DNA of the CDR3: TGTGCCAGTAGTCCCCAGCGGGGCAGTTATTACACTGAAGCTTTCTTT. It specifies CASSPQRGSYYTEAFF.

V usage is TRBV18 and J usage is TRBJ1-6; TRBD1 matches at 9 bases. The CDR3 has 15 amino acids. The V and J ends lost 6 bases and 5 bases, in that order; junction bases with no gene match: 5. CDR1 and CDR2 (germline): KGHSH, LQKENI. CDR3 region: CASSSRTGDNSPLHF. CDR3 in DNA: TGTGCCAGCTCGTCTCGGACAGGGGATAATTCACCCCTCCACTTT.

This chain links TRBV6-2 or TRBV6-3 with TRBJ2-7, with 8 bases aligning to TRBD2. Trimming at V came to 2 bases and at J to 3 bases, leaving 0 bases not matched to a gene. CDR1 and CDR2 (germline): MNHEY, SVGEGT. This CDR3 is built from 13 residues. The CDR3 reads CASSYAGGYEQYF. For the CDR3, the DNA is TGTGCCAGCAGTTACGCGGGAGGCTACGAGCAGTACTTC.

The gene calls are TRBV28 and TRBJ1-2; 8 bases match TRBD1. In germline, CDR1 is MDHEN, CDR2 SYDVKM. The CDR3 consists of 16 residues. The ends lost 5 bases at V and 6 bases at J; junction bases unmatched: 14. The CDR3 is CASSQGQGWGNDGYTF. The CDR3 DNA sequence: TGTGCCAGCAGTCAAGGACAGGGTTGGGGGAACGATGGCTACACCTTC.

The V call is TRBV28, the J call TRBJ2-3, with D uncertain. The germline gives CDR1 MDHEN, CDR2 SYDVKM. V was cut by 3 bases and J by 12 bases, with 13 bases left in between. The CDR3 totals 12 residues. For the CDR3, the DNA is TGTGCCAGCAGTTTGAACTCTAGGTCCCAGTATTTT. As protein: CASSLNSRSQYF.

This clone has just a few counts. This chain links TRBV24-1 with TRBJ2-1; 8 bases are a match to TRBD2. The V gene's germline CDR1 is KGHDR and CDR2 SFDVKD. CDR3 size: 13 residues. The ends lost 3 bases at V and 11 bases at J; junction bases unmatched: 5. This chain's CDR3 is CATSDPGLVKQFF. In nucleotides, the CDR3 is TGTGCCACCAGTGATCCGGGACTAGTTAAGCAGTTCTTC.

In its sample, this clone was seen once. V is TRBV28 and J is TRBJ2-7, with TRBD2 matching 11 bases. CDR1 is MDHEN and CDR2 is SYDVKM in the germline V gene. J gave up 3 bases and V 4 bases, and 8 bases lay outside the gene matches. CDR3 length: 16 residues. This chain's CDR3 is CASSSPTSGTLYEQYF. DNA for the CDR3: TGTGCCAGCAGTTCCCCGACTAGCGGGACACTCTACGAGCAGTACTTC.

V is TRBV19 and J is TRBJ1-5, with D unclear. CDR1 is LNHDA and CDR2 is SQIVND in the germline V gene (reference sequence). The CDR3 totals 13 residues. The V and J ends lost 1 base and 10 bases respectively, with 11 bases between them. CDR3 sequence reads: CASSIGRAHPQHF. DNA for the CDR3: TGTGCCAGTAGTATAGGGAGGGCCCACCCCCAGCATTTT.

This sequence joins TRBV6-6 and TRBJ2-7; a weak D match, TRBD2 (6 bases). The V and J ends lost 6 bases and 1 base respectively, with 16 bases between them. The germline V gene encodes CDR1 MNHNY and CDR2 SVGAGI (reference sequence). This CDR3 comprises 15 residues. The CDR3 DNA reads TGTGCCAGCAGACGAACAGGAGGGATGTCCTACGAGCAGTACTTC. Protein sequence: CASRRTGGMSYEQYF.

The chain couples TRBV21-1 to TRBJ1-1. TRBV21-1 is given as a pseudogene. CDR3 size: 16 residues. CDR3 amino acids: CASSSRSEGPNTEAFF. For the CDR3, the DNA is TGTGCCAGCAGCTCCCGGTCGGAGGGGCCGAACACTGAAGCTTTCTTT.

V is TRBV5-1 and J is TRBJ1-1; 9 bases map to TRBD1. With 0 bases clipped from V and 4 bases from J, the junction kept 7 bases outside the gene matches. Looked up from germline, CDR1 is SGHRS and CDR2 is YFSETQ. The CDR3 totals 16 residues. The CDR3 region is CASSLASGTGTTEAFF. The CDR3, as DNA: TGCGCCAGCAGCTTGGCGTCCGGGACAGGGACCACTGAAGCTTTCTTT.

The chain employs TRBV18 and TRBJ1-1; 10 bases agree with TRBD1. Germline loops: CDR1 KGHSH, CDR2 LQKENI. The ends lost 1 base at V and 0 bases at J; junction bases unmatched: 5. The CDR3 length is 17 residues. The CDR3 DNA reads as TGTGCCAGCTCACCACGGTTAGGACAGGGGGTGAACACTGAAGCTTTCTTT. As protein: CASSPRLGQGVNTEAFF. Combining the CDR3 with reference TRBV18 and TRBJ1-1 gives the whole variable domain NAGVMQNPRHLVRRRGQEARLRCSPMKGHSHVYWYRQLPEEGLKFMVYLQKENIIDESGMPKERFSAEFPKEGPSILRIQQVVRGDSAAYFCASSPRLGQGVNTEAFFGQGTRLTVV.

This chain links TRBV28 with TRBJ1-6, with TRBD1 matching over 9 bases. The ends lost 10 bases at V and 6 bases at J; junction bases unmatched: 7. This CDR3 contains 14 residues. The germline V gene encodes CDR1 MDHEN and CDR2 SYDVKM. The CDR3 nucleotides read TGTGCCATACAGGGGGCGCTGGCTAATTCACCCCTCCACTTT. Protein product: CAIQGALANSPLHF. The full variable domain, with the rest looked up from reference TRBV28 and TRBJ1-6, is DVKVTQSSRYLVKRTGEKVFLECVQDMDHENMFWYRQDPGLGLRLIYFSYDVKMKEKGDIPEGYSVSREKKERFSLILESASTNQTSMYLCAIQGALANSPLHFGNGTRLTVT.

The rearrangement joins TRBV7-9 to TRBJ1-4; the D gene is possibly TRBD1 (6 bases). The CDR3 sequence is 15 residues long. Deletions cut 4 bases from V and 0 bases from J, with 9 bases between. Looked up from germline, CDR1 is SEHNR and CDR2 is FQNEAQ (reference sequence). CDR3 DNA: TGTGCCAGCAGCTCCCCAGGGGCAACTAATGAAAAACTGTTTTTT. Its protein is CASSSPGATNEKLFF.

The V gene is TRBV27, the J gene TRBJ2-3; 7 bases line up with TRBD2. This CDR3 contains 15 residues. The V gene's germline CDR1 is MNHEY and CDR2 SMNVEV (reference sequence). V shed 8 bases and J 5 bases; nucleotides not matched to a gene: 13. CDR3 region: CASVRGAGRGDTQYF. As DNA, the CDR3 is TGTGCCAGCGTACGAGGAGCGGGAAGAGGAGATACGCAGTATTTT.